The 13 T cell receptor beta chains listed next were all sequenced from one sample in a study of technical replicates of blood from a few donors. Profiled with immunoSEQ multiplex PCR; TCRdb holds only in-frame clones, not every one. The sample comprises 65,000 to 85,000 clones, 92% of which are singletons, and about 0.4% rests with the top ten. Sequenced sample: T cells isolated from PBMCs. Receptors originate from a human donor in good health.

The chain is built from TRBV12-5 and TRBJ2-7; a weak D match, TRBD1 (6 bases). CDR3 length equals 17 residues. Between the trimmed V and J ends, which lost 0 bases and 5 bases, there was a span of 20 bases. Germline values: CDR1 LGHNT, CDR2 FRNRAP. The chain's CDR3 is CASGLVLPPNRAHEQYF. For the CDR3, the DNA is TGTGCTAGTGGTTTGGTACTCCCCCCTAACAGGGCCCACGAGCAGTACTTC.

The chain's CDR3 is CASSLGGDPTYEQYF. CDR3 bases: TGTGCCAGCAGTTTAGGCGGCGACCCTACCTACGAGCAGTACTTC. The gene calls are TRBV28 and TRBJ2-7; D unresolved. This CDR3 has 15 amino acids. Germline V gene sequence: CDR1 MDHEN, CDR2 SYDVKM. The V gene lost 2 bases and the J gene lost 2 bases, with 13 bases spanning the gap.

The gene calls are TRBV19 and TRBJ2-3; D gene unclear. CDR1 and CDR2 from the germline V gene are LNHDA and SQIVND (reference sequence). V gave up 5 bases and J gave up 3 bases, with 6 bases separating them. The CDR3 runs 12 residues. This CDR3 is CASSSRTDTQYF. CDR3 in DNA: TGTGCCAGTAGTTCTCGGACAGATACGCAGTATTTT.

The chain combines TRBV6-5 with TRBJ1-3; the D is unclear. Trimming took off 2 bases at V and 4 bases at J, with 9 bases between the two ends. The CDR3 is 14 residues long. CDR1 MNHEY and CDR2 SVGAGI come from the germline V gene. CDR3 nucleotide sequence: TGTGCCAGCAGTTACGACTTCCTCGGAAACACCATATATTTT. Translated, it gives CASSYDFLGNTIYF.

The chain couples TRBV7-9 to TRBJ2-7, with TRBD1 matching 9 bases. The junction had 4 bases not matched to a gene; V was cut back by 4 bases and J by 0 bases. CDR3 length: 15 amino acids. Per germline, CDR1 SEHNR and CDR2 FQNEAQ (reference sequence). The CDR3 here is CASSSDRGISYEQYF. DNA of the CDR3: TGTGCCAGCAGCTCCGACAGGGGGATCTCCTACGAGCAGTACTTC.

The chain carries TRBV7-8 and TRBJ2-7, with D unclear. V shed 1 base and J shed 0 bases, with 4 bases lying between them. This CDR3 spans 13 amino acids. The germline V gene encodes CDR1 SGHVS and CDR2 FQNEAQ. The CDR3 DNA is TGTGCCAGCAGCTTAGGACTCTCCTACGAGCAGTACTTC. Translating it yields CASSLGLSYEQYF.

The CDR3 sequence is CAIGGGDTEAFF. The DNA for the CDR3 is TGTGCGATAGGCGGAGGGGACACTGAAGCTTTCTTT. The chain has TRBV10-3 and TRBJ1-1, with D possibly TRBD1 on 5 matching bases. The CDR3 contains 12 residues. CDR1 is ENHRY and CDR2 is SYGVKD in the germline V gene.

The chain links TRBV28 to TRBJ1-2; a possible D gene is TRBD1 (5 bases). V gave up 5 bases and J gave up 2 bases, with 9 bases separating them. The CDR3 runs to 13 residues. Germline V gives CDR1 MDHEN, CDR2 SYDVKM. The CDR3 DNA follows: TGTGCCAGCAGTACAGGAGCGAACTATGGCTACACCTTC. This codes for CASSTGANYGYTF.

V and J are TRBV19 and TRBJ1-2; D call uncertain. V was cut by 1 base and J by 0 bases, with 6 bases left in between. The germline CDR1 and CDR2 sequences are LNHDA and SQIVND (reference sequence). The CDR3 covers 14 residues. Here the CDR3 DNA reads TGTGCCAGTAGTATAGGCGTCGCTAACTATGGCTACACCTTC. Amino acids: CASSIGVANYGYTF.

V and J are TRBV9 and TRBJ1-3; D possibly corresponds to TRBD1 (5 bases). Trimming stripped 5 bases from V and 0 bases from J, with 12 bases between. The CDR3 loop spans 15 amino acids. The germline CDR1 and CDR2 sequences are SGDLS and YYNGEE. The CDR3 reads CASRPAGVSGNTIYF. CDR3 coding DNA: TGTGCCAGCAGACCCGCGGGGGTCTCTGGAAACACCATATATTTT.

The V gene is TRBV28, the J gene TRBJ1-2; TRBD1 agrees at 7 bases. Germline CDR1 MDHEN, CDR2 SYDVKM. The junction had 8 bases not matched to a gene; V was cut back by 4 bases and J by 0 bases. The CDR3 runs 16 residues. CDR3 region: CASSSFPRGTNYGYTF. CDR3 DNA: TGTGCCAGCAGTTCGTTCCCCAGGGGGACTAACTATGGCTACACCTTC.

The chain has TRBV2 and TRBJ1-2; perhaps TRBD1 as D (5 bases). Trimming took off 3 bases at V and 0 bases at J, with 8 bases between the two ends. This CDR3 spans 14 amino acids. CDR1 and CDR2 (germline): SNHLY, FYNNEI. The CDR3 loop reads CASSDTTANYGYTF. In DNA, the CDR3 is TGTGCCAGCAGTGATACGACAGCTAACTATGGCTACACCTTC.

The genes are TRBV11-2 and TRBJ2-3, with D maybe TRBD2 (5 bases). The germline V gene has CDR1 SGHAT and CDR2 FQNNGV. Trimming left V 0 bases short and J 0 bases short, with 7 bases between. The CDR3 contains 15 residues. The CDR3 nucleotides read TGTGCCAGCAGCTTAGACGGGATCAGCACAGATACGCAGTATTTT. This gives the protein CASSLDGISTDTQYF.